This T cell receptor (beta chain) is drawn from a study of CD8 T cells in Susac syndrome. In the case of this clonotype: Its antigen is unknown.

Reverse transcription of roughly 0.45 to 1 ug RNA was carried out with random hexamers. With immunoSEQ multiplex PCR, TCR beta CDR3 was amplified across 54 Vbeta and 13 Jbeta. TCRdb fed the immunoSEQ multiplex PCR reads into MiXCR, producing one record per CDR3 protein. The sample shows around 90,000 distinct CDR3 sequences, 95% to 97% of them seen only once. Trimming left V 4 bases short and J 1 base short, with 10 bases between. Germline CDR1 and CDR2: DFQATT and SNEGSKA (reference sequence). The CDR3 covers 13 residues. Overall study results and limits: The number of individuals included in the study's TCR sequencing and HLA analysis was acknowledged as relatively small. Susac-specific public clones in total CD8+ repertoires numbered 15 to 20; in CD8+ TEMRA repertoires, they numbered roughly 5.

The TCR originated in a human donor with Susac syndrome. V is TRBV20-1 and J is TRBJ1-1, with D perhaps matching TRBD1 (5 bases). Sequencing was performed on CD8+ T cells from PBMCs. The DNA for the CDR3 is TGCAGTGCTACCAGGGACGGGAACACTGAAGCTTTCTTT. This sequence encodes CSATRDGNTEAFF.